The T cell receptor beta chain under discussion was sequenced for a study of blood T cell repertoires in COVID-19. Turning to the study itself: Samples of COVID-19 (acute and convalescent) were obtained from the United States, Italy and Spain. Sources were T cells, B-cell-depleted T cells, or PBMCs; the material itself was cDNA or gDNA.

CDR1 is SGDLS, CDR2 YYNGEE, per germline. The CDR3 sequence is 14 residues long. J gave up 7 bases and V 3 bases, and 3 bases lay outside the gene matches. Original methodology: How many nucleated cells were present was estimated from reference gene primer amplification. This table comes from immunoSEQ multiplex PCR, and its TCRdb copy is limited to in-frame clones, with some not included. V and J calls plus clone size are reproduced from that table; the DNA served to infer D and trimming. The repertoire includes a few hundred thousand clones, 86% of them detected once, and roughly 3.8% sits in the top ten. Participants were aged roughly 18 to 90 years from around 24 US areas.

Sequencing was done on a sample of PBMCs or T cells enriched from blood (not recorded which). The chain is built from TRBV9 and TRBJ2-2; 10 positions agree with TRBD2. The receptor's source is a middle-aged woman with acute COVID-19. The CDR3 protein is CASSAGLASGELFF. The CDR3 DNA reads as TGTGCCAGCAGCGCGGGACTAGCGAGCGGGGAGCTGTTTTTT.